This TCR beta chain was identified during a study of T-cell memory formation after mild COVID-19. Study results and caveats: Pre-infection memory carried some responding clones, suggesting that cross-reactive memory joined.

From the 5' RACE reads, TCRdb called clonotypes with MiXCR, one entry per CDR3 protein. Of approximately 500,000 distinct CDR3 sequences in the sample, about 23% were seen once. This clonotype was observed a few times. Its target is unknown. The CDR3 has 13 residues. V was pared by 5 bases and J by 1 base, with 8 bases between. The receptor's source is an adult woman who had mild COVID-19 (a few samples of this study predate the infection). Cell type and time point are not known. The sequenced sample was PBMCs or a T cell subset sorted from them (not recorded which). The chain has TRBV12-3 or TRBV12-4 and TRBJ1-1, with D maybe TRBD1 (6 bases). The CDR3 DNA reads TGTGCCAGCAGTCGGGACACGAACACTGAAGCTTTCTTT. This codes for CASSRDTNTEAFF.